Listed here are 22 T cell receptor beta chains from one sample, sequenced in a study of T cells in tuberculosis. Only in-frame clones appear in the TCRdb table, and some are missing; sequencing was by immunoSEQ multiplex PCR. The repertoire holds tens of thousands of clones, with nearly 95% as singletons. Sequencing was carried out using PBMCs. The origin of the receptors is a donor aged 5-35 years with latent tuberculosis or without tuberculosis infection.

The chain uses TRBV5-6 and TRBJ1-1; tentative D call: TRBD1 (5 bases). Looked up from germline, CDR1 is SGHDT and CDR2 is YYEEEE. The CDR3 is 14 amino acids. The V gene lost 0 bases and the J gene lost 6 bases, with 12 bases spanning the gap. The CDR3 DNA reads TGTGCCAGCAGCTTGGCTCCAGGGTTGTCTGAAGCTTTCTTT. This translates into CASSLAPGLSEAFF. The full variable domain, in which reference TRBV5-6 and TRBJ1-1 provide the parts outside the CDR3, is DAGVTQSPTHLIKTRGQQVTLRCSPKSGHDTVSWYQQALGQGPQFIFQYYEEEERQRGNFPDRFSGHQFPNYSSELNVNALLLGDSALYLCASSLAPGLSEAFFGQGTRLTVV.

The chain links TRBV6-5 to TRBJ1-2; 8 bases are a match to TRBD1. With 4 bases clipped from V and 5 bases from J, the junction kept 12 bases outside the gene matches. The CDR3 is 16 residues long. Per the germline V gene, CDR1 is MNHEY and CDR2 is SVGAGI. The CDR3 coding sequence is TGTGCCAGCAGTTCCGTTAAGGACAGGGAGTCTTATGGCTACACCTTC. Encoded protein: CASSSVKDRESYGYTF.

The CDR3 DNA reads as TGTGCCAGCACACCTCTAAAGGGGCGCCCTTTCTTT. It codes for CASTPLKGRPFF. The rearrangement joins TRBV6-6 to TRBJ1-1; possibly TRBD1 for D (5 bases). V was shortened by 7 bases and J by 12 bases, with 18 bases between the two germline ends. The CDR3 has 12 residues. Per germline, CDR1 MNHNY and CDR2 SVGAGI (reference sequence).

This chain joins TRBV15 and TRBJ1-1, with D hard to call. The V gene's germline CDR1 is LNHNV and CDR2 YYDKDF (reference sequence). The CDR3 consists of 15 residues. Trimming pared 1 base from V and 5 bases from J, leaving 14 bases between. The CDR3 sequence: CATSRGARSMTEAFF. The CDR3 DNA reads as TGTGCCACCAGCAGAGGTGCCAGGTCAATGACTGAAGCTTTCTTT.

The chain carries TRBV21-1 and TRBJ2-7; TRBD1, the table's D call, was not compared with the DNA. TRBV21-1 is a recognized pseudogene. The CDR3 runs to 16 residues. The CDR3 loop reads CASSKGDRAGPYEQYF. The CDR3 bases are TGTGCCAGCAGCAAAGGGGACAGGGCCGGTCCCTACGAGCAGTACTTC.

V gene TRBV5-1 combines with J gene TRBJ1-6, with 9 bases that match TRBD1. The CDR3 is 14 amino acids. V shed 4 bases and J 10 bases; nucleotides not matched to a gene: 6. Germline V gives CDR1 SGHRS, CDR2 YFSETQ. This CDR3 is CASSGGQGSSPLHF. In DNA form, the CDR3 reads TGCGCCAGCAGCGGAGGACAGGGGAGCTCACCCCTCCACTTT.

In this sample, this clone turned up once. The chain joins TRBV7-2 to TRBJ2-1; 8 bases align to TRBD2. J gave up 7 bases and V 10 bases, and 6 bases lay outside the gene matches. CDR1 is SGHTA, CDR2 FQGNSA, per germline. CDR3 length: 12 amino acids. The CDR3: CATKPGGNEQFF. In DNA form, the CDR3 reads TGTGCCACTAAGCCGGGGGGGAATGAGCAGTTCTTC.

The chain combines TRBV6-1 with TRBJ2-7; 7 positions agree with TRBD1. CDR1 is MNHNS and CDR2 is SASEGT in the germline V gene. The CDR3 covers 15 residues. Germline trimming cut 5 bases from V and 0 bases from J; bases unmatched to any gene: 7. This chain's CDR3 is CASSPRTGRSYEQYF. CDR3 DNA: TGTGCCAGCAGTCCCAGGACAGGACGCTCCTACGAGCAGTACTTC.

This clone was counted once. The chain employs TRBV9 and TRBJ1-5, with 7 bases that match TRBD1. The CDR3 is 14 amino acids. The ends lost 3 bases at V and 7 bases at J; junction bases unmatched: 7. Per germline, CDR1 SGDLS and CDR2 YYNGEE. CDR3 in amino acids: CASSDRDRGQPQHF. DNA of the CDR3: TGTGCCAGCAGCGATAGGGACAGAGGGCAGCCCCAGCATTTT. Full variable domain (outside the CDR3, taken from reference TRBV9 and TRBJ1-5): DSGVTQTPKHLITATGQRVTLRCSPRSGDLSVYWYQQSLDQGLQFLIQYYNGEERAKGNILERFSAQQFPDLHSELNLSSLELGDSALYFCASSDRDRGQPQHFGDGTRLSIL.

The rearrangement joins TRBV27 to TRBJ2-4; D perhaps matches TRBD2 (6 bases). Germline V gives CDR1 MNHEY, CDR2 SMNVEV (reference sequence). V lost 4 bases, J lost 6 bases, and 13 bases lay in between. This CDR3 has 14 amino acids. CDR3 amino acids: CASSYQAGRNIQYF. The CDR3, as DNA: TGTGCCAGCAGTTATCAGGCCGGGAGAAACATTCAGTACTTC.

The chain couples TRBV7-8 to TRBJ1-3; D possibly corresponds to TRBD1 (6 bases). The CDR3 extends over 15 amino acids. CDR1 and CDR2 (germline): SGHVS, FQNEAQ. The ends were cut back, 6 bases at V and 0 bases at J, with 12 bases in the middle. CDR3 sequence reads: CASRPDRFSGNTIYF. The CDR3 region has the DNA TGTGCCAGCAGACCGGACAGATTCTCTGGAAACACCATATATTTT.

The gene calls are TRBV30 and TRBJ2-5; maybe TRBD1 (6 bases). The CDR3 totals 14 residues. The V and J ends lost 0 bases and 4 bases respectively, with 12 bases between them. Germline assignment: CDR1 GTSNPN and CDR2 SVGIG (reference sequence). The CDR3 sequence: CAWSVGGSGETQYF. CDR3 coding DNA: TGTGCCTGGAGTGTAGGGGGTTCGGGAGAGACCCAGTACTTC. The full variable domain, with the rest looked up from reference TRBV30 and TRBJ2-5, is SQTIHQWPATLVQPVGSPLSLECTVEGTSNPNLYWYRQAAGRGLQLLFYSVGIGQISSEVPQNLSASRPQDRQFILSSKKLLLSDSGFYLCAWSVGGSGETQYFGPGTRLLVL.

The chain employs TRBV6-5 and TRBJ2-7, with TRBD2 as a possible D gene (7 bases). The CDR3 extends over 15 amino acids. Germline assignment: CDR1 MNHEY and CDR2 SVGAGI. Deletions cut 2 bases from V and 2 bases from J, with 13 bases between. CDR3 bases: TGTGCCAGCAGTTACGTTGGGGGGGCTACCTACGAGCAGTACTTC. Encoded protein: CASSYVGGATYEQYF.

The rearrangement links TRBV5-1 to TRBJ2-7; 10 nucleotides agree with TRBD2. V lost 4 bases and J lost 2; bases outside the gene matches: 6. Per germline, CDR1 SGHRS and CDR2 YFSETQ. The CDR3 extends over 15 amino acids. The CDR3 protein is CASSHGTSVAYEQYF. In nucleotides, the CDR3 is TGCGCCAGCAGCCACGGGACTAGCGTCGCCTACGAGCAGTACTTC.

The gene calls are TRBV5-1 and TRBJ1-6; 7 bases map to TRBD1. CDR3 length: 14 amino acids. From germline, CDR1 is SGHRS and CDR2 YFSETQ. V lost 5 bases to trimming and J lost 7 bases; unmatched junction nucleotides: 6. CDR3 sequence reads: CASSTGQLNSPLHF. DNA of the CDR3: TGCGCCAGCAGTACGGGACAGCTAAATTCACCCCTCCACTTT.

The chain carries TRBV5-1 and TRBJ1-3, with no clear D. This CDR3 has 13 amino acids. The V gene lost 7 bases and the J gene lost 4 bases, with 12 bases spanning the gap. Germline CDR1 and CDR2: SGHRS and YFSETQ. The CDR3 DNA reads as TGCGCCAGCTCCCCCATCGGGGGAAACACCATATATTTT. Protein sequence: CASSPIGGNTIYF.

The gene calls are TRBV5-1 and TRBJ1-1; D is possibly TRBD1 (5 bases). The V end lost 4 bases, the J end lost 5 bases, and 9 bases lay between the germline ends. The V gene's germline CDR1 is SGHRS and CDR2 YFSETQ. This CDR3 region has 12 residues. The CDR3 region has the DNA TGCGCCAGCAGCCCAGGGTTTACTGAAGCTTTCTTT. Amino acids: CASSPGFTEAFF.

The table lists this clone with a few counts. The chain joins TRBV19 to TRBJ1-2, with a weak D call TRBD1 (5 bases). V lost 5 bases, J lost 1 base, and 17 bases lay in between. Germline V gene data show CDR1 as LNHDA and CDR2 as SQIVND (reference sequence). This CDR3 region has 16 residues. The CDR3 is CASSLKGREHNYGYTF. The CDR3 DNA reads as TGTGCCAGTAGTTTGAAGGGGAGGGAACATAACTATGGCTACACCTTC.

The rearrangement links TRBV7-3 to TRBJ2-5; 10 nucleotides match TRBD2. CDR1 and CDR2 from the germline V gene are SGHTA and FQGTGA. CDR3 length: 15 residues. J lost 4 bases, V lost 5 bases, and 7 bases had no gene match. Here the CDR3 DNA reads TGTGCCAGCAGCCCGAGCGGGGGGGAGGCAGAGACCCAGTACTTC. Protein product: CASSPSGGEAETQYF.

This clone has just one count. The chain is built from TRBV7-6 and TRBJ2-1; D may be TRBD1 (5 bases). CDR1 SGHVS and CDR2 FNYEAQ come from the germline V gene. Trimming took off 2 bases at V and 0 bases at J, with 14 bases between the two ends. The CDR3 is 17 residues long. Here the CDR3 reads CASSLLEYGHSYNEQFF. Written as DNA, the CDR3 is TGTGCCAGCAGCTTATTGGAGTACGGACACTCCTACAATGAGCAGTTCTTC.

This rearrangement joins TRBV7-9 to TRBJ2-1, with 11 nucleotides matching TRBD2. CDR3 size: 18 residues. CDR1 and CDR2 from the germline V gene are SEHNR and FQNEAQ (reference sequence). The V and J ends lost 1 base and 4 bases, in that order; junction bases with no gene match: 9. The CDR3 is CASSLGLAGGLIYNEQFF. CDR3 nucleotides: TGTGCCAGCAGCTTAGGGCTAGCGGGGGGCCTAATTTACAATGAGCAGTTCTTC.

This clone was detected only a few times. This chain links TRBV15 with TRBJ1-1, with D possibly TRBD1 on 5 matching bases. V was cut by 4 bases and J by 2 bases, with 14 bases left in between. CDR1 LNHNV and CDR2 YYDKDF come from the germline V gene (reference sequence). CDR3 length: 15 amino acids. The CDR3 DNA reads as TGTGCCACCAGCAAACGGACATTGCCAAACACTGAAGCTTTCTTT. Translation gives CATSKRTLPNTEAFF.